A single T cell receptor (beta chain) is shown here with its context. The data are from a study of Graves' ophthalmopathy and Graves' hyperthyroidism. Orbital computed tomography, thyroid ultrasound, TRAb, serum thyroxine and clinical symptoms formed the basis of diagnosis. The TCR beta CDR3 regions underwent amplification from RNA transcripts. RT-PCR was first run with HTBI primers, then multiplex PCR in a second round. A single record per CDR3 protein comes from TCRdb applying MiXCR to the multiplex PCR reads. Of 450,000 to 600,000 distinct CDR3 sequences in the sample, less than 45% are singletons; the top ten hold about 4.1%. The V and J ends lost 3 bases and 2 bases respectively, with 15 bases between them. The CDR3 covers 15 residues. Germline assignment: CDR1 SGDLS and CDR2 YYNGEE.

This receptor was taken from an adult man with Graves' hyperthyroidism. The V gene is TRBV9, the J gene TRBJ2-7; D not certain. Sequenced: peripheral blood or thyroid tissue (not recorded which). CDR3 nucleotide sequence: TGTGCCAGCAGCGCCTATGGCCGCGGAACCTACGAGCAGTACTTC. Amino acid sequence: CASSAYGRGTYEQYF. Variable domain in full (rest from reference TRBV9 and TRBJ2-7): DSGVTQTPKHLITATGQRVTLRCSPRSGDLSVYWYQQSLDQGLQFLIQYYNGEERAKGNILERFSAQQFPDLHSELNLSSLELGDSALYFCASSAYGRGTYEQYFGPGTRLTVT.